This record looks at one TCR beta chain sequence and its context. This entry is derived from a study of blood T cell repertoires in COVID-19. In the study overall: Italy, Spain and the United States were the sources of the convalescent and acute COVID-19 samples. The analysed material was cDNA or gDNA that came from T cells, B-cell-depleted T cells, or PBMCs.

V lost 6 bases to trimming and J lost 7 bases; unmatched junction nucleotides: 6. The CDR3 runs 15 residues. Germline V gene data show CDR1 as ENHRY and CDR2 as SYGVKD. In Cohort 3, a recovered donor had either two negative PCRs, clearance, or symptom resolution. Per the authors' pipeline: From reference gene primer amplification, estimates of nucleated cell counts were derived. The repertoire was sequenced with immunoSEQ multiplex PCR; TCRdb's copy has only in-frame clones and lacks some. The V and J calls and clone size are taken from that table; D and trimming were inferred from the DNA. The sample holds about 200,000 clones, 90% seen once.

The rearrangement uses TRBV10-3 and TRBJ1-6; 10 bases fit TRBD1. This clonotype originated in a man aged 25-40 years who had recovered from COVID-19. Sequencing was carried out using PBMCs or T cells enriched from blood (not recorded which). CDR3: CAISSGQGYNSPLHF. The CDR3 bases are TGTGCCATCAGCTCGGGACAGGGGTACAATTCACCCCTCCACTTT.